The 8 T cell receptor beta chains below were found in one sample sequenced in a study of cytomegalovirus exposure and HLA in healthy donors. The PCR used 60 Vbeta and 13 Jbeta primers. Data came from immunoSEQ multiplex PCR; TCRdb stores just in-frame clones and leaves some out. The sample holds 100,000 to 150,000 clones, around 70% seen once. The sequenced sample was PBMCs. All receptors derive from a male donor in good health and CMV-seronegative.

The chain carries TRBV11-2 and TRBJ2-3; 7 bases are shared with TRBD1. Germline CDR1 is SGHAT and CDR2 is FQNNGV. This CDR3 is 16 amino acids long. V lost 5 bases to trimming and J lost 2 bases; unmatched junction nucleotides: 10. As DNA, the CDR3 is TGTGCCAGCAGCCCAACAGGACAGGCTACCACAGATACGCAGTATTTT. It yields the protein CASSPTGQATTDTQYF.

The chain combines TRBV19 with TRBJ2-1; a possible D gene is TRBD1 (6 bases). Trimming shortened V by 8 bases and J by 10 bases, and 21 bases separated the two germline ends. Germline V gene sequence: CDR1 LNHDA, CDR2 SQIVND (reference sequence). The CDR3 has 14 amino acids. The CDR3 is CASRPGTRIWEQFF. The DNA of the CDR3 is TGTGCCAGTCGACCCGGGACACGGATATGGGAGCAGTTCTTC.

This clone showed up just once. The rearrangement uses TRBV7-8 and TRBJ2-1, with 8 bases identical to TRBD1. Per the germline V gene, CDR1 is SGHVS and CDR2 is FQNEAQ. This CDR3 comprises 13 residues. The V and J ends lost 5 bases and 10 bases, in that order; junction bases with no gene match: 7. The CDR3 region has the DNA TGTGCCAGCAGCCAGAGACAGGGGCTGGAGCAGTTCTTC. Its protein product is CASSQRQGLEQFF.

The chain combines TRBV9 with TRBJ2-2; 8 bases agree with TRBD2. Losses at the gene ends were 1 base for V and 4 bases for J; bases not matched to a gene: 15. Germline values: CDR1 SGDLS, CDR2 YYNGEE. There are 19 residues in the CDR3. The CDR3 is CASSVRSVGRGDVTGELFF. DNA for the CDR3: TGTGCCAGCAGCGTAAGAAGTGTGGGGCGGGGGGACGTCACCGGGGAGCTGTTTTTT. The full variable domain, its missing parts supplied by reference TRBV9 and TRBJ2-2, is DSGVTQTPKHLITATGQRVTLRCSPRSGDLSVYWYQQSLDQGLQFLIQYYNGEERAKGNILERFSAQQFPDLHSELNLSSLELGDSALYFCASSVRSVGRGDVTGELFFGEGSRLTVL.

This clone was seen once. The chain recombines TRBV7-9 with TRBJ1-2; a weak D match, TRBD1 (6 bases). Between the trimmed V and J ends, which lost 3 bases and 4 bases, there was a span of 15 bases. Germline CDR1 is SEHNR and CDR2 is FQNEAQ (reference sequence). This CDR3 comprises 15 residues. DNA for the CDR3: TGTGCCAGCAGCTTTGGGGAGGGGGGTCGCTATGGCTACACCTTC. Its translation is CASSFGEGGRYGYTF.

This clone was seen a handful of times. The chain couples TRBV6-1 to TRBJ2-2; 7 bases align to TRBD2. The J segment lost 7 bases and the V segment lost 3 bases, leaving 11 bases of the junction unmatched. Germline CDR1 and CDR2: MNHNS and SASEGT. This CDR3 is built from 16 residues. The CDR3 nucleotides are TGTGCCAGCAGTGAGGGAGGGGCCCGGAGGAGCGGGGAGCTGTTTTTT. It codes for CASSEGGARRSGELFF.

This clone was picked up a small number of times. This chain links TRBV7-8 with TRBJ2-7, with D tentatively TRBD1 (6 bases). With 1 base removed from V and 4 bases from J, the gap between germline ends came to 20 bases. The germline V gene has CDR1 SGHVS and CDR2 FQNEAQ. This CDR3 spans 17 amino acids. CDR3 coding DNA: TGTGCCAGCAGCTTAGGTCAGGGCTTGGGGGCGAGGTACGAGCAGTACTTC. It yields the protein CASSLGQGLGARYEQYF.

J is TRBJ2-5 and V is TRBV7-2; the match to TRBD2 covers 7 bases. The CDR3 is 14 amino acids. The V gene end was trimmed by 5 bases and the J gene end by 2 bases; junction bases not matched to a gene: 5. Per germline, CDR1 SGHTA and CDR2 FQGNSA. The CDR3 spells CASSRTSEQETQYF. The CDR3 bases are TGTGCCAGCAGCCGCACTAGCGAGCAAGAGACCCAGTACTTC.